This entry lists 25 T cell receptor beta chains sequenced from one sample in a study of blood T cell repertoires in COVID-19. TCRdb's copy holds only in-frame clones and misses some; the assay was immunoSEQ multiplex PCR. The sample holds 80,000 to 95,000 clones, approximately 85% seen once. The sample consisted of peripheral blood. These receptors all come from a human donor in a cohort sampled during active COVID-19.

This chain joins TRBV4-3 and TRBJ2-7; D remains unclear. Germline CDR1 is LGHNA and CDR2 is YSLEER. This CDR3 has 13 amino acids. V was shortened by 1 base and J by 3 bases, with 7 bases between the two germline ends. The DNA of the CDR3 is TGCGCCAGCAGCCAAGGATCGAGCTACGAGCAGTACTTC. Translating gives CASSQGSSYEQYF.

The V gene is TRBV5-1, the J gene TRBJ2-1; 8 positions agree with TRBD2. The V and J ends lost 0 bases and 2 bases, in that order; junction bases with no gene match: 4. Germline values: CDR1 SGHRS, CDR2 YFSETQ. CDR3 length: 16 residues. CDR3 bases: TGCGCCAGCAGCTTGGCTGGGACTAGACCCTACAATGAGCAGTTCTTC. Protein: CASSLAGTRPYNEQFF.

This clone was counted at least ten times. This chain uses TRBV7-9 with TRBJ1-2, with no clear D. The CDR3 has 13 amino acids. CDR1 is SEHNR, CDR2 FQNEAQ, per germline (reference sequence). V gave up 5 bases and J gave up 2 bases, with 9 bases separating them. The CDR3, as DNA: TGTGCCAGCAGCCCCTATGCCAACTATGGCTACACCTTC. It yields the protein CASSPYANYGYTF.

This clone was seen only once. V and J are TRBV24-1 and TRBJ2-3, with D perhaps matching TRBD1 (5 bases). The CDR3 totals 15 residues. Germline V gives CDR1 KGHDR, CDR2 SFDVKD. The germline V and J ends were trimmed by 5 bases and 4 bases, with 15 bases remaining between them. Here the CDR3 DNA reads TGTGCCACCAGTGGCCTACCTGGCAGGGCAGATACGCAGTATTTT. It translates to CATSGLPGRADTQYF.

The CDR3 sequence is CASSLVGGTGVDTEAFF. For the CDR3, the DNA is TGCGCCAGCAGCTTGGTGGGTGGGACAGGGGTCGACACTGAAGCTTTCTTT. The gene calls are TRBV5-1 and TRBJ1-1; 10 bases are a match to TRBD1. This CDR3 is 17 amino acids long. Germline CDR1 reads SGHRS; CDR2 reads YFSETQ. V lost 0 bases, J lost 3 bases, and 8 bases stayed unmatched.

The chain combines TRBV10-3 with TRBJ1-2; TRBD1 matches 7 bases. With 11 bases clipped from V and 1 base from J, the junction kept 7 bases outside the gene matches. The germline CDR1 and CDR2 sequences are ENHRY and SYGVKD. The CDR3 is 13 amino acids. DNA for the CDR3: TGTGCCTTGGGACAGCGGATTAACTATGGCTACACCTTC. It codes for CALGQRINYGYTF.

CDR3 nucleotide sequence: TGTGCCAGCAAGACAGGGGGCGGAAACACCATATATTTT. As protein: CASKTGGGNTIYF. The V call is TRBV3-1 (or the pseudogene TRBV3-2), the J call TRBJ1-3; 10 bases align to TRBD1. The CDR3 length is 13 residues. V gave up 7 bases and J gave up 4 bases; unmatched junction bases: 1. Germline V gives CDR1 LGHDT, CDR2 YNNKEL (reference sequence).

The rearrangement joins TRBV6-9 to TRBJ2-4; D may be TRBD2 (7 bases). V lost 2 bases to trimming and J lost 5 bases, with 16 bases between them. Germline CDR1 is MNHGY and CDR2 is SVAAGI. The CDR3 is 16 residues long. This CDR3 is CASSYGEGDEQNIQYF. The DNA of the CDR3 is TGTGCCAGCAGTTATGGGGAGGGGGACGAGCAAAACATTCAGTACTTC.

The rearrangement links TRBV30 to TRBJ1-5; no firm D call. The CDR3 length is 13 residues. In germline, CDR1 is GTSNPN, CDR2 SVGIG (reference sequence). The V end was cut by 1 base, the J end by 3 bases, with 7 bases between. CDR3 in DNA: TGTGCCTGGAGTGAATATCCCAATCAGCCCCAGCATTTT. Amino acid sequence: CAWSEYPNQPQHF.

This chain joins TRBV7-2 and TRBJ1-1, with TRBD1 matching 11 bases. The V segment lost 2 bases and the J segment 5 bases; nucleotides outside the gene matches: 7. Germline V gives CDR1 SGHTA, CDR2 FQGNSA. The CDR3 length is 16 residues. CDR3 nucleotides: TGTGCCAGCAGCTTACACGGACAGGGGGCGGGAACTGAAGCTTTCTTT. It is translated as CASSLHGQGAGTEAFF.

This rearrangement joins TRBV28 to TRBJ2-5; D not resolved. Germline CDR1 is MDHEN and CDR2 is SYDVKM. Trimming shortened V by 5 bases and J by 2 bases, and 12 bases separated the two germline ends. The CDR3 is 14 residues long. The CDR3 DNA sequence: TGTGCCAGCAGTGCCCGTGGGCTGCAAGAGACCCAGTACTTC. Translated, it gives CASSARGLQETQYF.

The chain is built from TRBV5-1 and TRBJ2-6, with 10 bases aligning to TRBD1. V shed 4 bases, J shed 3 bases, and the junction held 4 bases outside the gene matches. The CDR3 extends over 16 amino acids. Germline V lookup: CDR1 SGHRS, CDR2 YFSETQ. The CDR3 sequence is CASSATGGDGANVLTF. DNA for the CDR3: TGCGCCAGCAGCGCGACAGGGGGCGATGGGGCCAACGTCCTGACTTTC.

The chain carries TRBV4-2 and TRBJ1-1; no reliable D call. Trimming left V 0 bases short and J 0 bases short, with 11 bases between. The CDR3 loop spans 16 amino acids. Germline-derived CDR1 and CDR2 are LGHNA and YNFKEQ. The CDR3 sequence: CASSQDGGRLNTEAFF. DNA of the CDR3: TGTGCCAGCAGCCAAGATGGAGGGCGGCTGAACACTGAAGCTTTCTTT.

V gene TRBV3-1 (or the pseudogene TRBV3-2) combines with J gene TRBJ1-1, with D unclear. The CDR3 spans 17 residues. V lost 2 bases, J lost 0 bases, and 16 bases lay in between. Germline lookup yields CDR1 LGHDT and CDR2 YNNKEL (reference sequence). The CDR3 DNA follows: TGTGCCAGCAGCCAATTATTGGGCCACGGCGTGAACACTGAAGCTTTCTTT. This gives the protein CASSQLLGHGVNTEAFF.

This clone has more than one count but fewer than ten. This chain uses TRBV3-1 (or the pseudogene TRBV3-2) with TRBJ2-3; D might be TRBD1 (6 bases). V shed 1 base and J shed 6 bases, with 14 bases lying between them. The germline gives CDR1 LGHDT, CDR2 YNNKEL (reference sequence). This CDR3 is 15 amino acids long. The CDR3 is CASSQGLVRGDTQYF. The CDR3 bases are TGTGCCAGCAGCCAAGGTCTAGTGAGGGGGGATACGCAGTATTTT.

V and J are TRBV5-4 and TRBJ1-6; TRBD1 matches at 8 bases. CDR3 length: 15 amino acids. Germline assignment: CDR1 SGHNT and CDR2 YYREEE (reference sequence). The V gene end was trimmed by 0 bases and the J gene end by 10 bases; junction bases not matched to a gene: 6. CDR3 nucleotide sequence: TGTGCCAGCAGCTTGGGGACAGGGTTTACCTCACCCCTCCACTTT. It codes for CASSLGTGFTSPLHF.

The gene calls are TRBV9 and TRBJ2-3; 9 bases match TRBD2. V was pared by 3 bases and J by 7 bases, with 12 bases of the junction left unmatched. The germline gives CDR1 SGDLS, CDR2 YYNGEE. The length of the CDR3 is 16 residues. CDR3 amino acids: CASSAGSSGVVNTQYF. DNA of the CDR3: TGTGCCAGCAGCGCGGGGTCTAGCGGGGTTGTGAATACGCAGTATTTT.

The rearrangement uses TRBV6-2 or TRBV6-3 and TRBJ2-1; D unresolved. The CDR3 spans 17 residues. Germline V CDR1 and CDR2: MNHEY, SVGEGT. V was trimmed by 2 bases and J by 3 bases, leaving 17 bases between them. In DNA form, the CDR3 reads TGTGCCAGCAGTTACGGATTTCTTGGAGCCCACTACAATGAGCAGTTCTTC. Encoded protein: CASSYGFLGAHYNEQFF.

This rearrangement joins TRBV7-6 to TRBJ2-3; D gene unclear. The CDR3 length is 12 residues. Germline V lookup: CDR1 SGHVS, CDR2 FNYEAQ. The V end lost 4 bases, the J end lost 5 bases, and 7 bases lay between the germline ends. CDR3 region: CASSSLIDTQYF. DNA of the CDR3: TGTGCCAGCAGCTCACTGATAGATACGCAGTATTTT.

This sequence joins TRBV9 and TRBJ2-1; tentatively, D is TRBD1 (6 bases). V lost 3 bases and J 5 bases, leaving 15 bases between the germline ends. This CDR3 is 15 amino acids long. From germline, CDR1 is SGDLS and CDR2 YYNGEE. DNA of the CDR3: TGTGCCAGCAGCGCCGCGGGCAGGGGAGACAATGAGCAGTTCTTC. Encoded protein: CASSAAGRGDNEQFF.

V usage is TRBV6-5 and J usage is TRBJ2-1, with 12 bases fitting TRBD2. The CDR3 covers 15 residues. With V trimmed by 5 bases and J by 9 bases, 8 bases remained unmatched. Germline values: CDR1 MNHEY, CDR2 SVGAGI. As DNA, the CDR3 is TGTGCCAGCAGTACTAGCGGGGGGCCCCCGATTGAGCAGTTCTTC. Protein: CASSTSGGPPIEQFF.

This clone showed up just once. In DNA, the CDR3 is TGTGCCAGCAGCCGGGGACAGGGGGTAGGAGAGACCCAGTACTTC. Its protein product is CASSRGQGVGETQYF. This chain uses TRBV7-2 with TRBJ2-5, with 11 positions matching TRBD1. The length of the CDR3 is 15 residues. V lost 5 bases to trimming and J lost 4 bases; unmatched junction nucleotides: 6. Germline V gives CDR1 SGHTA, CDR2 FQGNSA.

The gene calls are TRBV5-5 and TRBJ2-7; weak D call: TRBD2 (5 bases). CDR1 and CDR2 from the germline V gene are SGHKS and YYEKEE (reference sequence). The CDR3 runs to 15 residues. V shed 4 bases and J shed 3 bases, with 17 bases lying between them. CDR3 nucleotide sequence: TGTGCCAGCAGCCCCCAGGAGAGGGATGTCTACGAGCAGTACTTC. Translation: CASSPQERDVYEQYF.

The V gene is TRBV6-1, the J gene TRBJ1-4; D call uncertain. The germline V gene encodes CDR1 MNHNS and CDR2 SASEGT. This CDR3 contains 15 residues. The germline V and J ends were trimmed by 1 base and 5 bases, with 11 bases remaining between them. The CDR3 DNA sequence: TGTGCCAGCAGTGAAGGGGCCGGGGAGAATGAAAAACTGTTTTTT. This codes for CASSEGAGENEKLFF.

The chain links TRBV12-5 to TRBJ1-1, with no clear D. CDR1 LGHNT and CDR2 FRNRAP come from the germline V gene. The CDR3 sequence is 13 residues long. Trimming removed 6 bases from V and 4 bases from J, with 12 bases in between. Here the CDR3 DNA reads TGTGCTAGTGGCCCGGGAAGGACCACTGAAGCTTTCTTT. Its protein is CASGPGRTTEAFF.